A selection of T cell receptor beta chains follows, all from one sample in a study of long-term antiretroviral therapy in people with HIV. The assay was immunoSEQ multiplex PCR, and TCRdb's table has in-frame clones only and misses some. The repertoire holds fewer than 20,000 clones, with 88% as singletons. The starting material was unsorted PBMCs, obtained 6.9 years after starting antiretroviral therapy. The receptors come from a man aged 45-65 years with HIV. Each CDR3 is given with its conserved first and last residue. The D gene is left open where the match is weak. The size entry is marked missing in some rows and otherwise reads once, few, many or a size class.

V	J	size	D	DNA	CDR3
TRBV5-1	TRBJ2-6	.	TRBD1	TGCGCCAGTGGCCGAGCTTGGACAGGGGGCACGTCTGGGGCCAACGTCCTGACTTTC	CASGRAWTGGTSGANVLTF
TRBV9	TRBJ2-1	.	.	TGTGCCAGCAGCGTGAATTCCGGGAGCTCCTACAATGAGCAGTTCTTC	CASSVNSGSSYNEQFF
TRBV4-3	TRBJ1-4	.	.	TGCGCCAGCAGCCAAGCGCTCAGAAGTGAAAAACTGTTTTTT	CASSQALRSEKLFF
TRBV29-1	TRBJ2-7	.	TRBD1	TGCAGCGCCACTCCTACGGGACAGGGGTCATACGAGCAGTACTTC	CSATPTGQGSYEQYF
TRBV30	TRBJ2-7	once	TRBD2	TGTGCCTGGAGCGGACTAGCAAGTTACGAGCAGTACTTC	CAWSGLASYEQYF
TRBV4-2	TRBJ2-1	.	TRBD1	TGTGCCAGCAGCCAAGATAGACAGGGGGCTCTAAATGAGCAGTTCTTC	CASSQDRQGALNEQFF
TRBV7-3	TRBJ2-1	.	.	TGTGCCAGCAGCTTATTGGTAGGACCGCACAATGAGCAGTTCTTC	CASSLLVGPHNEQFF
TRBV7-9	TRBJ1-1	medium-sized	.	TGTGCCAGCAGCTTGGGTCAGCTGAACACTGAAGCTTTCTTT	CASSLGQLNTEAFF
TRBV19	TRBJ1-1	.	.	TGTGCCAGTAGTATGTCAGGTAGAAACACTGAAGCTTTCTTT	CASSMSGRNTEAFF
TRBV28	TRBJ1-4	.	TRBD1	TGTGCCAGCAGTCCCCACAGGGGGGGTGGTGAAAAACTGTTTTTT	CASSPHRGGGEKLFF
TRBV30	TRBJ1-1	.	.	TGTGCCTGGAGTGTACACCGGGATGAAGCTTTCTTT	CAWSVHRDEAFF
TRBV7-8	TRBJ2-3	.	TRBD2	TGTGCCAGCAGCCTCGTGTTAGGGACTAGCGGGAGATATACGCAGTATTTT	CASSLVLGTSGRYTQYF
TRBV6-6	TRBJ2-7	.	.	TGTGCCAGCGGACGGGACGCATATCCTGGCGAGCAGTACTTC	CASGRDAYPGEQYF
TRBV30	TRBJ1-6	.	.	TGTGCCTGGAGTGGGTCGAGGACGAATTCACCCCTCCACTTT	CAWSGSRTNSPLHF
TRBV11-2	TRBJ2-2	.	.	TGTGCCAGCAGCTTAGTCGGGGGAACCGGGGAGCTGTTTTTT	CASSLVGGTGELFF
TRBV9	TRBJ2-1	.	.	TGTGCCAGCAGCGTAGCTCCAGCGGAGTACAATGAGCAGTTCTTC	CASSVAPAEYNEQFF
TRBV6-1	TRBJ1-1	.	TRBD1	TGTGCCAGCAGTGAACTAGGGACAGATGAAGCTTTCTTT	CASSELGTDEAFF
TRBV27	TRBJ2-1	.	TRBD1	TGTGCCAGCAGTCGCGGTCTCACCGGGACAGGGGTGCCCTACAATGAGCAGTTCTTC	CASSRGLTGTGVPYNEQFF
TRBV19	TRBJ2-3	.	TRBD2	TGTGCCAGTAGTAGCGACTTTGCGGGAGGGAGGCCAGATACGCAGTATTTT	CASSSDFAGGRPDTQYF
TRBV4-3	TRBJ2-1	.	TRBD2	TGCGCCAGCAGCCAAGATCGGGCGGGAGGGCCCATTGATGAGCAGTTCTTC	CASSQDRAGGPIDEQFF
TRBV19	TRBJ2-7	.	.	TGTGCCAGTAGTATGGGGATTGGCGGGCAGTACTTC	CASSMGIGGQYF
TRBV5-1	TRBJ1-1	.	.	TGCGCCAGCAGCGAAGGGGGGAACACTGAAGCTTTCTTT	CASSEGGNTEAFF
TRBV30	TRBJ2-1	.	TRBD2	TGTGCCTGGGCAACTACGGGACTAGCGGGAGCGGGAGGGCAGTTCTTC	CAWATTGLAGAGGQFF
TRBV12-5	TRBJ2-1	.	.	TGTGCTAGTGGTTCGACAAAACAGGGCCCAGGGAACAATGAGCAGTTCTTC	CASGSTKQGPGNNEQFF
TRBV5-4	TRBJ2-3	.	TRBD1	TGTGCCAGCAGCTTTCTTGACGGACAGGGGATAGGTACGCAGTATTTT	CASSFLDGQGIGTQYF
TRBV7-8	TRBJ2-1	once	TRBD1	TGTGCCAGCAGCTTATGGTGGACAGGGGGCGATGAGCAGTTCTTC	CASSLWWTGGDEQFF
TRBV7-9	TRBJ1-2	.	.	TGTGCCAGCAGCACTCCGGGACCGTGGGGGTATGGCTACACCTTC	CASSTPGPWGYGYTF
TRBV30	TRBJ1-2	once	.	TGTGCCTGGAGTGTAGGGGGGGGTTCTGGCTACACCTTC	CAWSVGGGSGYTF
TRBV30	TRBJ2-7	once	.	TGTGCCTGGAACGAGGGTAGGTCCTACGAGCAGTACTTC	CAWNEGRSYEQYF
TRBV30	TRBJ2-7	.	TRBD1	TGTGCCTGGAGTCGGGAGGGACAGGGGTACGAGCAGTACTTC	CAWSREGQGYEQYF
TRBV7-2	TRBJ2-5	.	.	TGTGCCAGCAGCTTAGCCCTTCCCACAGGCCTCCAAGAGACCCAGTACTTC	CASSLALPTGLQETQYF
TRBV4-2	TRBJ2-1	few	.	TGTGCCAGCAGCCCTTTTTTCGAAGAAGGGTCCTACAATGAGCAGTTCTTC	CASSPFFEEGSYNEQFF
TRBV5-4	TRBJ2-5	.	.	TGTGCCAGCAGCTCCGGGACAATGTACCAAGAGACCCAGTACTTC	CASSSGTMYQETQYF
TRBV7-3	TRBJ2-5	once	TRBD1	TGTGCCAGCAGCGAAATGTCAGGGGGCGCGGGGACCCAGTACTTC	CASSEMSGGAGTQYF
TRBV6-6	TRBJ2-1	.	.	TGTGCCAGCAGCGGCACAGGGAAGCAGTTCTTC	CASSGTGKQFF
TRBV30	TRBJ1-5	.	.	TGTGCCTGGAGTTCAGGGGCACTCAATCAGCCCCAGCATTTT	CAWSSGALNQPQHF
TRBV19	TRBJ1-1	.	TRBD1	TGTGCCAGTAATTATCGACAGGGGATCACTGAAGCTTTCTTT	CASNYRQGITEAFF
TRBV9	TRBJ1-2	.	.	TGTGCCAGCAGCGGAGGGACCCAACACTTC	CASSGGTQHF
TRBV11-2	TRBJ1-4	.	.	TGTGCCAGCAAATCGAGGGTTGGAGTGTTTGAAAAACTGTTTTTT	CASKSRVGVFEKLFF
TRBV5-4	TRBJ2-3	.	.	TGTGCCAGCAGCTTGGGATCAGATACGCAGTATTTT	CASSLGSDTQYF
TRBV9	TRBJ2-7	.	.	TGTGCCAGCAGCGTGGGGGACGACAGGCCCTCCTACGAGCAGTACTTC	CASSVGDDRPSYEQYF
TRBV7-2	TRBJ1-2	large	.	TGTGCCAGCAGCCTGACAGATAACTATGGCTACACCTTC	CASSLTDNYGYTF
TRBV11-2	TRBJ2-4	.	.	TGTGCCAGCAGTCTAGTAGGGTTTGACAGAAACATTCAGTACTTC	CASSLVGFDRNIQYF
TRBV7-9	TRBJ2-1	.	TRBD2	TGTGCCAGCAGCTTCCAGCGGGAGGGCCGGTTAAAATCCTACAATGAGCAGTTCTTC	CASSFQREGRLKSYNEQFF
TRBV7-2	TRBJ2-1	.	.	TGTGCCAGCAGCTTAGTTCCAGCCTACAATGAGCAGTTCTTC	CASSLVPAYNEQFF
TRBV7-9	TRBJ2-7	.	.	TGTGCCAGCAGGGGGGAGGACACCCCCTACGAGCAGTACTTC	CASRGEDTPYEQYF
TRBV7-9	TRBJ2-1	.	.	TGTGCCAGCAGTTCGCAATCGGGTCGCTACAATGAGCAGTTCTTC	CASSSQSGRYNEQFF
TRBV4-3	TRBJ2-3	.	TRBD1	TGCGCCAGCAGCCCAGACAGGGACACAGATACGCAGTATTTT	CASSPDRDTDTQYF